These T cell receptor beta chains were read from a single sample in a study of T cell responses to AZD1222 COVID-19 vaccine. TCRdb keeps only in-frame clones here, not all; method: immunoSEQ multiplex PCR. The sample shows about 140,000 clones, roughly 91% of them seen only once. Here the sequenced sample was peripheral blood, taken 28 days after the second AZD1222 dose. These receptors were collected from an adult who received the AZD1222 COVID-19 vaccine. Each CDR3 is given with its conserved first and last residue. D genes are given only for firm matches. The size entry is marked missing in some rows and otherwise reads once, few, many or a size class.

D gene	clone size	V gene	J gene	CDR3 DNA	CDR3 protein
-	-	TRBV7-3	TRBJ1-1	TGTGCCAGCAGCTTACAGGTGAACACTGAAGCTTTCTTT	CASSLQVNTEAFF
-	-	TRBV28	TRBJ1-5	TGTGCCAGCAGTTTACCTCCCAGGGTGGGCAATCAGCCCCAGCATTTT	CASSLPPRVGNQPQHF
TRBD1	-	TRBV5-1	TRBJ2-2	TGCGCCAGGGACAGGGGCCCTAACACCGGGGAGCTGTTTTTT	CARDRGPNTGELFF
-	-	TRBV18	TRBJ2-7	TGTGCCAGCTCACCACCGAGACAGGAGTCCTACGAGCAGTACTTC	CASSPPRQESYEQYF
-	-	TRBV14	TRBJ2-4	TGTGCCAGCAGCCAAGAAGGCCGACTAGCCAAAAACATTCAGTACTTC	CASSQEGRLAKNIQYF
-	-	TRBV6-2/TRBV6-3	TRBJ1-5	TGTGCCAGCAGTTACCTCCTCGGGCGGGCAGATTATAGCAATCAGCCCCAGCATTTT	CASSYLLGRADYSNQPQHF
-	-	TRBV5-1	TRBJ1-1	TGCGCCAGCAGCAACGCCAGGGGTGCGAACACTGAAGCTTTCTTT	CASSNARGANTEAFF
TRBD2	-	TRBV9	TRBJ2-3	TGTGCCAGCAGCTCGTCCGGGACTAGCGGAGTCCGCACAGATACGCAGTATTTT	CASSSSGTSGVRTDTQYF
TRBD2	-	TRBV3-1/TRBV3-2	TRBJ2-7	TGTGCCAGCAGCCAAGATTTACTAGCGGGGGGGCGGCAGTACTTC	CASSQDLLAGGRQYF
-	-	TRBV7-3	TRBJ2-1	TGTGCCAGCAGCTTCGACAGGATTCCCACCGGCAATGAGCAGTTCTTC	CASSFDRIPTGNEQFF
TRBD1	once	TRBV6-5	TRBJ1-1	TGTGCCAGCAGTTTCGGACAGGTGAACACTGAAGCTTTCTTT	CASSFGQVNTEAFF
-	once	TRBV28	TRBJ2-7	TGTGCCAGTCGACAGGAAGAAACCCACGAGCAGTACTTC	CASRQEETHEQYF
-	-	TRBV12-5	TRBJ1-1	TGTGCTAGTGGTTTGGTACCCAGGAGGGGGGCAATCGCTGAAGCTTTCTTT	CASGLVPRRGAIAEAFF
-	-	TRBV7-2	TRBJ1-5	TGTGCCAGCAGCTTACTGTTCAAAGATCAGCCCCAGCATTTT	CASSLLFKDQPQHF
-	-	TRBV3-1/TRBV3-2	TRBJ2-2	TGTGCCAGCAGCCAAAAACGGGCTGCGAACACCGGGGAGCTGTTTTTT	CASSQKRAANTGELFF
-	-	TRBV6-5	TRBJ1-6	TGTGCCAGCAGTTTTGCCGGGGGCAGGAATTCACCCCTCCACTTT	CASSFAGGRNSPLHF
-	-	TRBV28	TRBJ1-5	TGTGCCAGCACTCATGAGAGGGGACAGCCCCAGCATTTT	CASTHERGQPQHF
-	-	TRBV27	TRBJ2-7	TGTGCCAGCAGTCCCGGACAGACCTACGAGCAGTACTTC	CASSPGQTYEQYF
TRBD2	-	TRBV5-1	TRBJ2-1	TGCGCCAGCAGCTCGGAGGGAGGGCAAGGGGAGCAGTTCTTC	CASSSEGGQGEQFF
-	-	TRBV28	TRBJ1-5	TGTGCCAGCAGTTCCGGGTATCAGCCCCAGCATTTT	CASSSGYQPQHF
-	few	TRBV5-1	TRBJ1-1	TGCGCCAGCAGGAGGGGAAAGGGCACTGAAGCTTTCTTT	CASRRGKGTEAFF
TRBD1	-	TRBV29-1	TRBJ2-5	TGCAGCGTGATTGGTTGGTGGGGACAGGGGGAGACCCAGTACTTC	CSVIGWWGQGETQYF
-	-	TRBV5-1	TRBJ2-1	TGCGCCAGCAGCTTGGAGGCGAGCTCCTACAATGAGCAGTTCTTC	CASSLEASSYNEQFF
TRBD1	-	TRBV18	TRBJ1-4	TGTGCCAGCTCTGCCAGGGGGTTGAGTACTGAAAAACTGTTTTTT	CASSARGLSTEKLFF
TRBD1	-	TRBV6-2/TRBV6-3	TRBJ1-1	TGTGCCAGCAGTTACTCTCCGGGGACAGTGGGTTTGGGCACTGAAGCTTTCTTT	CASSYSPGTVGLGTEAFF
-	-	TRBV4-1	TRBJ2-3	TGCGCCAGCAGCCAAGAGGGTCAAGGCACAGATACGCAGTATTTT	CASSQEGQGTDTQYF
-	-	TRBV6-5	TRBJ1-4	TGTGCCAGCAGTTACGGAGGTAAACTGTTTTTT	CASSYGGKLFF
-	few	TRBV3-1/TRBV3-2	TRBJ1-5	TGTGCCAGCAGCCGAAACCGGGACAGCAATCAGCCCCAGCATTTT	CASSRNRDSNQPQHF
-	-	TRBV19	TRBJ2-3	TGTGCCAGTAGGAGGGACCAGAGCACAGATACGCAGTATTTT	CASRRDQSTDTQYF
-	-	TRBV2	TRBJ2-5	TGTGCCAGCAGTCCCCGGGGGCAAGAGACCCAGTACTTC	CASSPRGQETQYF
TRBD2	once	TRBV19	TRBJ2-1	TGTGCCAGTAGTACTCCCCCATCGGGCGGGGGGGCATACCGCTCCTACAATGAGCAGTTCTTC	CASSTPPSGGGAYRSYNEQFF
TRBD1	-	TRBV7-3	TRBJ2-2	TGTGCCAGCAGCTTCCTGACAGGGGGTTCCGGGGAGCTGTTTTTT	CASSFLTGGSGELFF